Listed below are T cell receptor beta chains from one sample, sequenced in a study of early T cells in non-severe SARS-CoV-2 infection. TCRdb re-derived calls from the 5' RACE reads in MiXCR, one entry per CDR3 protein. The table lists tens of thousands of distinct CDR3 sequences, about 4.3% of them singletons. The sequenced sample was whole blood, obtained at baseline. All receptors derive from an adult who was a healthcare worker with PCR-confirmed SARS-CoV-2 infection or an uninfected control (not recorded which). Each CDR3 is given without its conserved first and last residue. For some rows the clone size is stated as once, few or many, or as a class when expanded; others skip it.

TRBV13	many	12	ASSPPGFGDEQY
TRBV3-1	-	14	ASSLRGTGGTYEQY
TRBV29-1	few	14	SVVLKGRRSTGELF
TRBV18	many	12	ASSRLQLNTEAF
TRBV7-2	many	12	ASSFAKSVYEQY
TRBV5-1	many	14	ASSRTGGTGGEKLF
TRBV20-1	many	11	SAIRGAYNEQF
TRBV6-6	many	17	ASSSSPGLAGGPYNEQF
TRBV24-1	many	15	ATSDLQAGEKADTQY
TRBV5-1	many	12	ASSLLDRGFEQF
TRBV18	many	14	ASSPPTGESTDTQY
TRBV28	many	14	ASSEGGGTTGNTIY
TRBV11-3	many	13	ASSSGRGGGETQY
TRBV24-1	many	13	ATSDSPDRYNEQF
TRBV9	many	13	ASSVAGTANEKLF
TRBV3-1	few	14	ASSQDGGWPWGTQY
TRBV20-1	many	12	SARLAGGLNEQF
TRBV7-2	few	14	ASSMGLAGGQETQY
TRBV29-1	many	12	SVEDSGSTDTQY
TRBV6-5	many	13	ASSYGGWEGTEAF
TRBV3-1	many	13	ASSQSGTVADTQY
TRBV6-1	many	14	ASSDPDRGFSYEQY
TRBV10-3	-	15	AISERAEGVKGTEAF